The rows below give T cell receptor beta chains drawn from one sample of a study of OX40 agonist ivuxolimab in advanced cancers. Profiling relied on immunoSEQ multiplex PCR, and the TCRdb table lists in-frame clones only, not all of them. The data contain 75,000 to 95,000 clones, about four fifths of them singletons. This specimen was CD4+ or CD8+ T cells sorted from blood, taken in a trial of the OX40 agonist ivuxolimab. These receptors all come from an adult with an advanced solid tumor such as melanoma, head and neck, liver or kidney cancer. Both conserved end residues are part of each CDR3. A D gene is named only where the DNA matches it firmly. A row's size may be missing; if present it is once, few, many or a size class.

TRBV29-1	-	-	TRBJ2-5	CSAEFYQKETQYF	TGCAGCGCCGAATTCTACCAAAAAGAGACCCAGTACTTC
TRBV10-3	-	TRBD1	TRBJ1-1	CAIRTGESAEAFF	TGTGCCATCCGAACAGGGGAATCAGCTGAAGCTTTCTTT
TRBV7-3	-	-	TRBJ2-1	CASSDRANNEQFF	TGTGCCAGCAGCGACCGGGCCAACAATGAGCAGTTCTTC
TRBV15	-	TRBD2	TRBJ2-5	CATSSFYSGGALETQYF	TGTGCCACCAGCAGTTTCTATAGCGGGGGGGCCTTGGAGACCCAGTACTTC
TRBV11-3	-	TRBD2	TRBJ2-7	CASNVSGGEQYF	TGTGCCAGCAACGTCAGCGGGGGCGAGCAGTACTTC
TRBV28	-	TRBD1	TRBJ2-2	CASGVLQGGGELFF	TGTGCCAGCGGGGTCCTACAGGGGGGCGGGGAGCTGTTTTTT
TRBV7-2	-	-	TRBJ2-3	CASSPGASTDTQYF	TGTGCCAGCAGCCCCGGAGCTAGCACAGATACGCAGTATTTT
TRBV30	-	-	TRBJ1-4	CAWRRSNEKLFF	TGTGCCTGGAGAAGATCTAATGAAAAACTGTTTTTT
TRBV6-5	-	-	TRBJ2-3	CASRMSRSTDTQYF	TGTGCCAGCAGGATGAGTAGGAGCACAGATACGCAGTATTTT
TRBV9	-	-	TRBJ1-5	CASSSRGSNQPQHF	TGTGCCAGCAGCTCCAGGGGATCCAATCAGCCCCAGCATTTT
TRBV5-1	-	TRBD2	TRBJ2-1	CASTLKLAAPHEQFF	TGCGCCAGCACTCTTAAACTAGCGGCCCCCCATGAGCAGTTCTTC
TRBV18	-	-	TRBJ1-3	CASSPSAGPGNTIYF	TGTGCCAGCTCACCATCGGCAGGACCTGGAAACACCATATATTTT
TRBV7-9	-	TRBD1	TRBJ2-3	CASSGQAHWSDTQYF	TGTGCCAGCAGCGGACAGGCCCATTGGTCCGATACGCAGTATTTT
TRBV4-1	-	-	TRBJ2-3	CASSPGLSTDTQYF	TGCGCCAGCAGCCCGGGACTCAGCACAGATACGCAGTATTTT
TRBV5-1	-	-	TRBJ2-7	CASSLPESGEQYF	TGCGCCAGCAGCTTGCCCGAAAGCGGCGAGCAGTACTTC
TRBV15	-	TRBD1	TRBJ1-2	CATSRDTGVGYGYTF	TGTGCCACCAGCAGAGATACAGGGGTGGGCTATGGCTACACCTTC
TRBV19	-	-	TRBJ2-3	CASSIPGTTDTQYF	TGTGCCAGTAGTATCCCGGGGACCACAGATACGCAGTATTTT
TRBV6-5	-	TRBD1	TRBJ1-1	CASRPQGGTEAFF	TGTGCCAGCAGACCACAGGGGGGCACTGAAGCTTTCTTT
TRBV7-9	-	TRBD2	TRBJ2-5	CASSLGTSGSGRFQETQYF	TGTGCCAGCAGCTTAGGGACTAGCGGGAGTGGGAGGTTCCAAGAGACCCAGTACTTC
TRBV2	few	-	TRBJ2-7	CASTPDLSASYEQYF	TGTGCCAGCACCCCGGACTTAAGCGCATCCTACGAGCAGTACTTC
TRBV5-4	-	-	TRBJ1-3	CASSFTPGDYSGNTIYF	TGTGCCAGCAGCTTTACCCCCGGGGACTACTCTGGAAACACCATATATTTT
TRBV19	-	TRBD1	TRBJ1-2	CASSLGQETYGYTF	TGTGCCAGTAGTCTAGGACAGGAGACCTATGGCTACACCTTC
TRBV5-1	-	-	TRBJ2-7	CASSLDGGRYEQYF	TGCGCCAGCAGCTTGGATGGGGGCCGGTACGAGCAGTACTTC
TRBV11-3	-	-	TRBJ2-6	CASSRGDSSGANVLTF	TGTGCCAGCAGCCGGGGGGACAGCTCTGGGGCCAACGTCCTGACTTTC
TRBV7-2	-	TRBD2	TRBJ2-1	CASSLVGLAGVDEQFF	TGTGCCAGCAGCTTAGTCGGGCTAGCGGGAGTCGATGAGCAGTTCTTC
TRBV5-1	once	-	TRBJ2-3	CASSNVTLPGGWSTDTQYF	TGCGCCAGCAGCAACGTGACTCTCCCGGGGGGCTGGAGCACAGATACGCAGTATTTT
TRBV5-1	-	-	TRBJ2-3	CASSLVGGASTDTQYF	TGCGCCAGCAGCTTGGTTGGGGGGGCTAGCACAGATACGCAGTATTTT
TRBV10-3	-	-	TRBJ2-4	CAISLGRDKNIQYF	TGTGCCATCAGCCTGGGGCGGGACAAAAACATTCAGTACTTC
TRBV4-1	few	TRBD2	TRBJ2-5	CASSLGAMAGGQETQYF	TGCGCCAGCAGCCTTGGGGCAATGGCGGGGGGACAAGAGACCCAGTACTTC
TRBV6-1	-	-	TRBJ2-2	CASTLQAGAGELFF	TGTGCCAGCACCCTTCAGGCAGGGGCTGGGGAGCTGTTTTTT
TRBV28	-	TRBD1	TRBJ1-1	CASRKARQGARGEAFF	TGTGCCAGCAGAAAAGCCCGACAGGGGGCGCGGGGTGAAGCTTTCTTT
TRBV11-3	-	-	TRBJ2-2	CASSHQGTSNTGELFF	TGTGCCAGCAGCCATCAGGGGACTTCGAACACCGGGGAGCTGTTTTTT
TRBV6-1	-	-	TRBJ2-3	CASSLVRGDTQYF	TGTGCCAGCAGCCTCGTGCGTGGAGATACGCAGTATTTT
TRBV15	once	TRBD1	TRBJ1-5	CAIDRVDPRSNQPQHF	TGTGCCATAGACAGGGTGGATCCAAGGAGCAATCAGCCCCAGCATTTT
TRBV2	once	-	TRBJ1-2	CASKGGANYGYTF	TGTGCCAGTAAGGGGGGAGCCAACTATGGCTACACCTTC
TRBV6-6	once	-	TRBJ2-7	CASSYNRDEQYF	TGTGCCAGCAGTTATAACAGGGACGAGCAGTACTTC
TRBV2	-	-	TRBJ1-6	CASRLRQMNSPLHF	TGTGCCAGCAGATTGAGACAGATGAATTCACCCCTCCACTTT
TRBV28	-	-	TRBJ1-2	CASNVTPSYGYTF	TGTGCCAGCAATGTCACCCCGTCCTATGGCTACACCTTC
TRBV4-1	-	-	TRBJ1-6	CASSQEVAAAGRYGGVSPLHF	TGCGCCAGCAGCCAAGAGGTGGCGGCGGCAGGCCGCTACGGAGGGGTCTCACCCCTCCACTTT
TRBV6-5	few	-	TRBJ1-6	CASRFTGSGSPLHF	TGTGCCAGCAGATTTACAGGGTCCGGTTCACCCCTCCACTTT
TRBV14	once	-	TRBJ1-1	CASSYGTGRAFF	TGTGCCAGCAGCTACGGAACAGGTCGGGCTTTCTTT
TRBV25-1	-	-	TRBJ1-3	CASSENGYVTGAGNTIYF	TGTGCCAGCAGTGAAAATGGGTATGTCACAGGAGCTGGAAACACCATATATTTT
TRBV4-1	-	TRBD2	TRBJ2-2	CASSQEAHLGTSGSGELFF	TGCGCCAGCAGCCAAGAGGCCCACCTTGGGACTAGCGGGTCGGGGGAGCTGTTTTTT
TRBV4-1	-	-	TRBJ1-1	CASSLIQGNEAFF	TGCGCCAGCAGCCTTATACAGGGTAATGAAGCTTTCTTT
TRBV27	-	-	TRBJ2-3	CASSPGHETDTQYF	TGTGCCAGCAGTCCGGGACACGAAACAGATACGCAGTATTTT
TRBV7-2	-	TRBD2	TRBJ2-1	CASNPRLAGVIEQFF	TGTGCCAGCAACCCCAGACTAGCGGGAGTTATTGAGCAGTTCTTC
TRBV5-5	few	-	TRBJ1-5	CASSLAAGNGQPQHF	TGTGCCAGCAGCTTGGCCGCGGGAAACGGGCAGCCCCAGCATTTT
TRBV18	few	-	TRBJ1-6	CASSPSGRENSPLHF	TGTGCCAGCTCACCCAGTGGCAGGGAAAATTCACCCCTCCACTTT
TRBV30	-	TRBD1	TRBJ1-1	CAWRVDRGSGEAFF	TGTGCCTGGAGGGTTGACAGGGGGAGTGGTGAAGCTTTCTTT
TRBV19	-	TRBD1	TRBJ2-2	CASRTGYRTGELFF	TGTGCCAGTAGGACAGGGTATAGGACCGGGGAGCTGTTTTTT
TRBV4-1	-	TRBD2	TRBJ2-7	CASSRTGTSGRKAPHEQYF	TGCGCCAGCAGCCGTACCGGGACTAGCGGGAGGAAAGCCCCCCACGAGCAGTACTTC
TRBV7-8	-	-	TRBJ2-5	CASRRGRDRGETQYF	TGTGCCAGCAGACGAGGACGGGATAGAGGGGAGACCCAGTACTTC
TRBV28	-	-	TRBJ2-4	CASIPTSRDF	TGTGCCAGCATCCCGACTAGTCGGGACTTC
TRBV5-4	-	-	TRBJ1-1	CASSRRDHTEAFF	TGTGCCAGCAGCCGCAGGGACCACACTGAAGCTTTCTTT
TRBV5-4	-	TRBD2	TRBJ2-3	CASSITSGGVDTQYF	TGTGCCAGCAGCATTACTAGCGGAGGGGTAGATACGCAGTATTTT